This record covers a single T cell receptor (beta chain). Its cognate antigen has yet to be identified. Base qualities are not recorded, but no much larger clone differs from it by a single base. This sample was included in a study of T cell responses to AZD1222 COVID-19 vaccine (dated by TCRdb to the early 2020s). About the study as a whole: TCR sequencing covered some 250 trial participants: 200 to 220 given two doses of AZD1222 and about 26 given two doses of MenACWY control vaccine. Trial participants were enrolled by age into subgroups of 18-55, 56-69 and 70-plus years, and around 150, 28 and 57 TCR-sequenced participants, respectively, were included in these subgroups.

General findings and caveats noted by the study authors: In the small 56-69-year group, the increase in depth fell short of significance, most likely because of low power. Most participants were white British and females outnumbered males, and the authors suggested that clonal diversity may have been underestimated. After two AZD1222 doses, spike-specific TCR breadth and depth were significantly higher than at day 0 and than in MenACWY recipients. Reportedly, close to half of the unique spike-specific TCRs recognized epitopes lying outside the regions that are mutated in the B.1.351 and B.1.1.7 variants. Vaccine-associated CD4 TCRs spanned the whole spike protein, with dominant responses in regions 160-218 and 743-854. Conclusions about previously exposed vaccinees are limited because only 6 or 7 AZD1222 recipients were SARS-CoV-2 seropositive at baseline. Because no day 14 peak-response samples were available, the repertoires could be characterized only after the peak T cell response.

The CDR3 regions of human TCRbeta chains were analyzed by immunosequencing. The paper's data handling went like this. TCRs in the repertoires were matched against a reference library of SARS-CoV-2-specific TCRs that had been generated with the MIRA antigen-specificity platform. Breadth was defined as the fraction of unique TCRs that were SARS-CoV-2-associated. Depth was defined as the fraction of total T cells that were SARS-CoV-2-associated. Each spike-specific TCR was assigned to its reactive spike region and to a CD4 or CD8 class using the MIRA data. Log10-transformed breadth and depth values were compared by one-way ANOVA with Sidak's multiple comparisons tests. Entries here come from immuneACCESS through TCRdb and include only in-frame sequences with V and J called. Some clones fail to appear in such tables; in the studies checked, an unresolved V gene covers under half of the shortfall, and the cause of the remainder is unknown. V and J calls and clone size follow that table, whereas D and trimming were derived from the DNA. This sample holds roughly 26,000 clones; approximately 85% were observed only once. The ten most abundant clones make up about 2.5% of the sample.

The intended sense of this specimen's time point label: about 28 days (+/-7) after the second vaccine dose. AZD1222 recipients with second doses at about 4 weeks or about 12 weeks were pooled, because spike-specific TCR depth and breadth did not differ between schedules. The vaccinee samples were drawn from two UK trials, COV001 and COV002, one of which was a single-blind randomized controlled phase 2/3 trial testing AZD1222 (ChAdOx1 nCoV-19) in healthy adults. For TCRbeta chain sequencing, PBMC samples from trial participants were taken at day 0 and at day 28 after the second dose. Trimming costs V 1 base and J 5 bases, and their ends lie 15 bases apart. From the cysteine up to the phenylalanine, the CDR3 has a length of 15 residues. The only DNA kept is the CDR3, 45 bases in frame from the first base. The germline V gene yields MGHDK for CDR1 and SYGVNS for CDR2.

Recombination linked TRBV25-1 to TRBJ2-7; 6 matching bases give a weak D call of TRBD1. This sequence was found in an adult who received the AZD1222 COVID-19 vaccine. The material sequenced was peripheral blood, taken 28 days after the second AZD1222 dose. The DNA reads TGTGCCAGCAGTGAATCCCACAGGGATTTGCACGAGCAGTACTTC. It encodes CASSESHRDLHEQYF.